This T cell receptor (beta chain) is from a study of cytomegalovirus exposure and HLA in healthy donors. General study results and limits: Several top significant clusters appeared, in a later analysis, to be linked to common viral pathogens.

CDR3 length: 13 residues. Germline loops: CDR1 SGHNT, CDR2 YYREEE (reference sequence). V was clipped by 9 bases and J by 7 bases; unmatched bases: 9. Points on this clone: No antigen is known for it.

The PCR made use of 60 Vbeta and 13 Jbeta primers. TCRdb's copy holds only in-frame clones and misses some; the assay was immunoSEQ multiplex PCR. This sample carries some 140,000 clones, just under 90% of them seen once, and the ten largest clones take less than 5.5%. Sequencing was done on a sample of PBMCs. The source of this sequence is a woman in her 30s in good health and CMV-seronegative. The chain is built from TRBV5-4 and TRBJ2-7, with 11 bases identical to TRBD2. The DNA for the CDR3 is TGTGCCACGGGGACTAGCGGACGAGGGGAGCAGTACTTC. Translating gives CATGTSGRGEQYF.